Below are 2 T cell receptor beta chains sequenced from a single sample in a study of early T cells in non-severe SARS-CoV-2 infection. TCRdb re-derived calls from the 5' RACE reads in MiXCR, one entry per CDR3 protein. The sample includes some 46,000 distinct CDR3 sequences, approximately 6% seen only once; the top ten take over 10%. Sequencing used whole blood. These receptors were collected from an adult who was a healthcare worker with PCR-confirmed SARS-CoV-2 infection or an uninfected control (not recorded which).

The sample holds many counts of this clonotype. The J gene is TRBJ1-5, the V gene TRBV6-1, with 9 positions matching TRBD1. Trimming removed 1 base from V and 4 bases from J; junction bases left unmatched: 5. The germline gives CDR1 MNHNS, CDR2 SASEGT. The CDR3 sequence is 16 residues long. CDR3: CASSEVLGQGNQPQHF. The CDR3 nucleotides are TGTGCCAGCAGTGAAGTCCTAGGACAGGGGAATCAGCCCCAGCATTTT.

This chain uses TRBV6-2 or TRBV6-3 with TRBJ2-2; D gene unclear. Trimming removed 2 bases at V and 4 bases at J, with 17 bases between. The CDR3 is 17 residues long. In germline, CDR1 is MNHEY, CDR2 SVGEGT. DNA for the CDR3: TGTGCCAGCAGTTACACTTCCTTTAGGAAAGCCACCGGGGAGCTGTTTTTT. Amino acids: CASSYTSFRKATGELFF.